The 20 T cell receptor beta chains below were found in one sample sequenced in a study of blood T cell repertoires in COVID-19. Sequencing used immunoSEQ multiplex PCR; TCRdb keeps in-frame clones, though not all of them. The repertoire has some 270,000 clones, nearly 90% of them found once; the top ten carry under 2.5%. The specimen sequenced was peripheral blood. Receptor source: an older woman with COVID-19, enrolled during active disease.

The chain employs TRBV27 and TRBJ2-2; D may be TRBD1 (6 bases). Germline loops: CDR1 MNHEY, CDR2 SMNVEV (reference sequence). V was shortened by 5 bases and J by 7 bases, with 17 bases between the two germline ends. The CDR3 is 15 amino acids. The CDR3 DNA follows: TGTGCCAGCAGTCCACGGCAGGGGCTCGACGGGGAGCTGTTTTTT. It translates to CASSPRQGLDGELFF.

In DNA, the CDR3 is TGTGCCAGCAGCTTAGCAGGGACAGGGGGCTGGTATGGCTACACCTTC. Protein sequence: CASSLAGTGGWYGYTF. This chain links TRBV7-2 with TRBJ1-2, with TRBD1 matching over 12 bases. There are 16 residues in the CDR3. Germline V lookup: CDR1 SGHTA, CDR2 FQGNSA. Trimming took 0 bases from V and 5 from J; bases not matched to a gene: 4. Together with reference TRBV7-2 and TRBJ1-2, the CDR3 gives the full variable domain: GAGVSQSPSNKVTEKGKDVELRCDPISGHTALYWYRQSLGQGLEFLIYFQGNSAPDKSGLPSDRFSAERTGGSVSTLTIQRTQQEDSAVYLCASSLAGTGGWYGYTFGSGTRLTVV.

This clone was picked up a small number of times. V and J are TRBV19 and TRBJ1-1; 10 positions agree with TRBD1. Germline loops: CDR1 LNHDA, CDR2 SQIVND (reference sequence). The CDR3 spans 16 residues. V shed 6 bases, J shed 2 bases, and the junction held 9 bases outside the gene matches. The CDR3: CASRTVGQGGNTEAFF. The CDR3 DNA sequence: TGTGCCAGTAGGACCGTCGGACAGGGGGGAAACACTGAAGCTTTCTTT. Based on the CDR3 plus reference TRBV19 and TRBJ1-1, the full variable domain is DGGITQSPKYLFRKEGQNVTLSCEQNLNHDAMYWYRQDPGQGLRLIYYSQIVNDFQKGDIAEGYSVSREKKESFPLTVTSAQKNPTAFYLCASRTVGQGGNTEAFFGQGTRLTVV.

The count of this clone is one. V gene TRBV11-1 combines with J gene TRBJ2-1, with TRBD2 matching 8 bases. Germline V gene sequence: CDR1 SGHAT, CDR2 FQDESV (reference sequence). J gave up 1 base and V 5 bases, and 4 bases lay outside the gene matches. CDR3 size: 15 residues. The DNA of the CDR3 is TGTGCCAGCAGCCTACTAGCGGTATCCTACAATGAGCAGTTCTTC. Translating gives CASSLLAVSYNEQFF.

V usage is TRBV5-1 and J usage is TRBJ1-1, with a weak D call TRBD1 (6 bases). This CDR3 region has 15 residues. Germline CDR1 is SGHRS and CDR2 is YFSETQ. Trimming cost V 3 bases and J 4 bases, with 16 bases left between them. CDR3 sequence reads: CASSSSQGRSTEAFF. The CDR3 region has the DNA TGCGCCAGCAGCTCCTCACAGGGTAGGAGCACTGAAGCTTTCTTT.

In this sample, this clone turned up once. This chain uses TRBV5-5 with TRBJ1-6; D call uncertain. CDR1 and CDR2 from the germline V gene are SGHKS and YYEKEE (reference sequence). Between the trimmed V and J ends, which lost 0 bases and 7 bases, there was a span of 8 bases. The CDR3 sequence is 14 residues long. DNA of the CDR3: TGTGCCAGCAGCTTGGACAGCTACAATTCACCCCTCCACTTT. It yields the protein CASSLDSYNSPLHF.

The chain combines TRBV10-3 with TRBJ2-2, with 7 bases identical to TRBD2. This CDR3 spans 17 amino acids. Germline-derived CDR1 and CDR2 are ENHRY and SYGVKD. Trimming removed 6 bases from V and 6 bases from J; junction bases left unmatched: 16. CDR3 protein: CAISPGPGRGGPGELFF. The CDR3 nucleotides read TGTGCCATCAGCCCCGGGCCGGGGAGGGGTGGGCCCGGGGAGCTGTTTTTT.

This chain uses TRBV18 with TRBJ1-1; 9 nucleotides match TRBD1. Trimming at V came to 1 base and at J to 1 base, leaving 1 base not matched to a gene. The germline V gene encodes CDR1 KGHSH and CDR2 LQKENI. The CDR3 consists of 15 residues. CDR3 in amino acids: CASSPQTGGNTEAFF. As DNA, the CDR3 is TGTGCCAGCTCACCACAGACAGGGGGGAACACTGAAGCTTTCTTT.

The chain couples TRBV6-5 to TRBJ1-1, with D possibly being TRBD1 (5 bases). Trimming removed 3 bases at V and 3 bases at J, with 14 bases between. The CDR3 is 15 amino acids. Germline assignment: CDR1 MNHEY and CDR2 SVGAGI. CDR3 protein: CASSYSLGRDTEAFF. CDR3 sequence (DNA): TGTGCCAGCAGTTATTCCCTTGGCAGGGACACTGAAGCTTTCTTT.

J is TRBJ1-5 and V is TRBV10-3; D gene unclear. The CDR3 has 16 amino acids. CDR1 is ENHRY and CDR2 is SYGVKD in the germline V gene. V shed 0 bases and J shed 2 bases, with 11 bases lying between them. The CDR3 is CAISESGGMGNQPQHF. Here the CDR3 DNA reads TGTGCCATCAGTGAGTCGGGAGGGATGGGCAATCAGCCCCAGCATTTT.

J is TRBJ1-3 and V is TRBV5-4; D possibly corresponds to TRBD1 (5 bases). This CDR3 is built from 12 residues. CDR1 is SGHNT and CDR2 is YYREEE in the germline V gene (reference sequence). Trimming took 4 bases from V and 3 from J, leaving 5 bases between them. DNA of the CDR3: TGTGCCAGCAGCCAGGGTGGAAACACCATATATTTT. Its translation: CASSQGGNTIYF.

V usage is TRBV19 and J usage is TRBJ1-1; the D gene is possibly TRBD1 (5 bases). The CDR3 length is 15 residues. Trimming removed 7 bases at V and 2 bases at J, with 17 bases between. Germline assignment: CDR1 LNHDA and CDR2 SQIVND (reference sequence). This CDR3 reads CASMVGAGANTEAFF. Written as DNA, the CDR3 is TGTGCCAGTATGGTCGGTGCTGGGGCAAACACTGAAGCTTTCTTT.

The chain links TRBV28 to TRBJ1-5, with 10 bases identical to TRBD1. The CDR3 contains 15 residues. Germline values: CDR1 MDHEN, CDR2 SYDVKM. Trimming cost V 5 bases and J 7 bases; bases outside gene matches: 8. The CDR3 DNA follows: TGTGCCAGCAGTGGAACGGACAGGGGGGGACAGCCCCAGCATTTT. It translates to CASSGTDRGGQPQHF.

The chain has TRBV6-4 and TRBJ2-2, with 10 bases aligning to TRBD1. The CDR3 length is 15 residues. Trimming took 6 bases from V and 5 from J; bases not matched to a gene: 6. Germline CDR1 is MRHNA and CDR2 is SNTAGT. The CDR3 region has the DNA TGTGCCAGCAGCCCCGGGACAGGGGTTACCGGGGAGCTGTTTTTT. Translated: CASSPGTGVTGELFF.

This chain links TRBV11-2 with TRBJ1-1; TRBD1 matches 7 bases. V lost 10 bases and J lost 2; bases outside the gene matches: 7. Germline V CDR1 and CDR2: SGHAT, FQNNGV. The CDR3 consists of 13 residues. The CDR3 DNA sequence: TGTGCCACCCTGGGACAGCCCAACACTGAAGCTTTCTTT. It specifies CATLGQPNTEAFF.

The chain is built from TRBV5-8 and TRBJ2-3; 7 nucleotides agree with TRBD1. This CDR3 is built from 15 residues. Germline V gene sequence: CDR1 SGHTS, CDR2 YDEGEE. V lost 0 bases, J lost 2 bases, and 3 bases stayed unmatched. CDR3 DNA: TGTGCCAGCAGCTTGGGCAGGGGGTACACAGATACGCAGTATTTT. It codes for CASSLGRGYTDTQYF.

The J gene is TRBJ2-3, the V gene TRBV3-1 (or the pseudogene TRBV3-2); D not resolved. The CDR3 has 15 residues. Trimming took 3 bases from V and 1 from J, leaving 11 bases between them. The germline V gene has CDR1 LGHDT and CDR2 YNNKEL (reference sequence). CDR3 amino acids: CASSHAVLGTDTQYF. The CDR3, as DNA: TGTGCCAGCAGCCACGCCGTATTAGGCACAGATACGCAGTATTTT.

The rearrangement links TRBV5-5 to TRBJ2-7; 9 nucleotides line up with TRBD1. Germline V gives CDR1 SGHKS, CDR2 YYEKEE (reference sequence). V lost 3 bases, J lost 3 bases, and 7 bases stayed unmatched. The CDR3 covers 15 residues. DNA for the CDR3: TGTGCCAGCAGCTCCGGGACAGGGAAGTTCTACGAGCAGTACTTC. Its translation is CASSSGTGKFYEQYF.

The rearrangement uses TRBV12-3 or TRBV12-4 and TRBJ1-1; D is unresolved. This CDR3 contains 11 residues. The ends were cut back, 6 bases at V and 8 bases at J, with 10 bases in the middle. The CDR3 nucleotides are TGTGCCAGCAGAATAACAGAGGAAGCTTTCTTT. This sequence encodes CASRITEEAFF.

This chain links TRBV5-1 with TRBJ1-5; TRBD1 matches at 8 bases. This CDR3 region has 14 residues. The V gene end was trimmed by 4 bases and the J gene end by 4 bases; junction bases not matched to a gene: 4. The germline CDR1 and CDR2 sequences are SGHRS and YFSETQ. CDR3 loop: CASSTGQANQPQHF. CDR3 coding DNA: TGCGCCAGCAGCACGGGACAGGCTAATCAGCCCCAGCATTTT. Full variable domain (remainder filled in from reference TRBV5-1 and TRBJ1-5): KAGVTQTPRYLIKTRGQQVTLSCSPISGHRSVSWYQQTPGQGLQFLFEYFSETQRNKGNFPGRFSGRQFSNSRSEMNVSTLELGDSALYLCASSTGQANQPQHFGDGTRLSIL.